This is a list of T cell receptor beta chains from one sample in a study of OX40 agonist ivuxolimab in advanced cancers. Clones were sequenced by immunoSEQ multiplex PCR, and TCRdb holds only the in-frame ones, with some missing. Seen here are about 58,000 clones, around 90% observed once, and the top ten hold about 3.3%. Source: CD4+ or CD8+ T cells sorted from blood, taken in a trial of the OX40 agonist ivuxolimab. Source of these receptors: an adult with an advanced solid tumor such as melanoma, head and neck, liver or kidney cancer. Each CDR3 is given with its conserved first and last residue. D genes are given only for firm matches. The size of a clone is reported for some rows only, either as once, few or many, or as a class for expanded clones.

d_call	v_call	clone_size	j_call	cdr3_nt	cdr3_aa
TRBD2	TRBV5-4	.	TRBJ2-1	TGTGCCAGCAGCCGTTTTAGCGGGAGTCGCTACAATGAGCAGTTCTTC	CASSRFSGSRYNEQFF
TRBD1	TRBV7-6	few	TRBJ2-1	TGTGCCAGCAGCCAGACAGGGCAACTTTACAATGAGCAGTTCTTC	CASSQTGQLYNEQFF
TRBD1	TRBV18	.	TRBJ1-4	TGTGCCAGCTCACCGCCGGGACAGGGGGCTACTAATGAAAAACTGTTTTTT	CASSPPGQGATNEKLFF
.	TRBV2	once	TRBJ2-1	TGTGCCAGCAGTGGGTGGGACAATGAGCAGTTCTTC	CASSGWDNEQFF
.	TRBV6-6	.	TRBJ1-3	TGTGCCAGTGGCCGTGACACCATATATTTT	CASGRDTIYF
TRBD2	TRBV10-3	.	TRBJ2-1	TGTGCCATCAGAGATAGCGGGAGACTCAATGAGCAGTTCTTC	CAIRDSGRLNEQFF
.	TRBV7-8	.	TRBJ2-1	TGTGCCAGCGTTGGACTCTACAATGAGCAGTTCTTC	CASVGLYNEQFF
TRBD1	TRBV5-6	.	TRBJ2-7	TGTGCCAGCAGCTCGGACAGGGTCTACGAGCAGTACTTC	CASSSDRVYEQYF
.	TRBV6-5	.	TRBJ1-1	TGTGCCAGCAGTTACTCGGGCCGATTTGAAGCTTTCTTT	CASSYSGRFEAFF
TRBD1	TRBV5-5	.	TRBJ1-2	TGTGCCAGCAGCTTCCCCGGGACAGAGGGGACTGGCTACACCTTC	CASSFPGTEGTGYTF
.	TRBV18	.	TRBJ1-1	TGTGCCAGCTCACCACCGCCTGGCACTGAAGCTTTCTTT	CASSPPPGTEAFF
.	TRBV6-1	.	TRBJ1-3	TGTGCCAGCAGTGTTCAATTCGCCGCTTCCAGGTCTGGAAACACCATATATTTT	CASSVQFAASRSGNTIYF
.	TRBV4-3	.	TRBJ2-3	TGCGCCAGCAGCCTACGAGCACTCGGGGCAGATACGCAGTATTTT	CASSLRALGADTQYF
.	TRBV29-1	.	TRBJ1-1	TGCAGCGTTGGGGACCTTTCCGTTTTGAACACTGAAGCTTTCTTT	CSVGDLSVLNTEAFF
TRBD2	TRBV10-3	.	TRBJ2-1	TGTGCCACGAGCCTAGCGGGAGGGTACAATGAGCAGTTCTTC	CATSLAGGYNEQFF
.	TRBV5-6	.	TRBJ1-5	TGTGCCAGCAGCTTGGATAGTTTGTCGGGCAATCAGCCCCAGCATTTT	CASSLDSLSGNQPQHF
.	TRBV25-1	.	TRBJ2-1	TGTGCCAGCAGGAACAGACTCAATGGGCAGTTCTTC	CASRNRLNGQFF
.	TRBV9	.	TRBJ2-4	TGTGCCAGCGGCGTAGTTCCCAGGGGGGGCATTCAGTACTTC	CASGVVPRGGIQYF
.	TRBV10-2	.	TRBJ2-7	TGCGCCAGCGGGAATCTATTAACCTACGAGCAGTACTTC	CASGNLLTYEQYF
TRBD1	TRBV27	.	TRBJ1-1	TGTGCCAGCAGGAAGGGACAGGTGACTGAAGCTTTCTTT	CASRKGQVTEAFF
.	TRBV5-1	.	TRBJ2-2	TGCGCCAGCAGCGTGGGGAACACCGGGGAGCTGTTTTTT	CASSVGNTGELFF
.	TRBV5-4	once	TRBJ2-2	TGTGCCAGCAGCCCCGGAGGTAATCGGGGCACCGGGGAGCTGTTTTTT	CASSPGGNRGTGELFF
.	TRBV20-1	.	TRBJ1-1	TGCAGTGCTTGGACGTTTGGAGCTTTCTTT	CSAWTFGAFF
.	TRBV27	.	TRBJ1-4	TGTGCCAGCAGTTTAATGGGGGCCCATAATGAAAAACTGTTTTTT	CASSLMGAHNEKLFF
.	TRBV15	.	TRBJ2-2	TGTGCCACCAGCGGGGAGACAGACACCGGGGAGCTGTTTTTT	CATSGETDTGELFF
TRBD1	TRBV28	.	TRBJ2-7	TGTGCCAGCACCAGGGGACAGCTTTACGAGCAGTACTTC	CASTRGQLYEQYF
.	TRBV7-6	.	TRBJ2-2	TGTGCCAGCAGCACAAGCACGCAGGGTCCCGGGGAGCTGTTTTTT	CASSTSTQGPGELFF
.	TRBV14	.	TRBJ2-2	TGTGCCAGCAGCCCGATGGGACAGAACACCGGGGAGCTGTTTTTT	CASSPMGQNTGELFF
.	TRBV11-1	.	TRBJ1-4	TGTGCCAGCAGCTCGGACAGTACTGAAAAACTGTTTTTT	CASSSDSTEKLFF
.	TRBV6-5	.	TRBJ2-2	TGTGCCAGCAGCCAAGCCTGGACCGGGGAGCTGTTTTTT	CASSQAWTGELFF
.	TRBV23-1	.	TRBJ1-2	TGCGCCAGCAGTCGGGATTTTAGGCTGGGTGGCTACACCTTC	CASSRDFRLGGYTF
TRBD2	TRBV11-3	.	TRBJ2-3	TGTGCCAGCAGCTTAGGGGGATCTAGCGGCAATACGCAGTATTTT	CASSLGGSSGNTQYF
.	TRBV19	.	TRBJ1-1	TGTGCCAGTACCCTGGACGGCGGATGGACTGAAGCTTTCTTT	CASTLDGGWTEAFF
.	TRBV18	.	TRBJ1-2	TGTGCCAGCTCACCTGAACCCGGTCGACAGGATGGCTACACCTTC	CASSPEPGRQDGYTF
.	TRBV18	.	TRBJ2-3	TGTGCCAGCTCACCAAGGGTGACTAGCACAGATACGCAGTATTTT	CASSPRVTSTDTQYF
.	TRBV7-8	.	TRBJ2-1	TGTGCCAGCAGCTTACCCAATCACAATGAGCAGTTCTTC	CASSLPNHNEQFF
.	TRBV30	.	TRBJ2-1	TGTGCCGTGGGTGGGAATGAGCAGTTCTTC	CAVGGNEQFF
.	TRBV5-1	.	TRBJ1-4	TGCGCCAGCAGCTTGATGAGGGCTACTAATGAAAAACTGTTTTTT	CASSLMRATNEKLFF
.	TRBV6-6	.	TRBJ2-1	TGTGCCAGCTCTCGGCGGGACGACTTCAATGAGCAGTTCTTC	CASSRRDDFNEQFF